What follows describes a single TCR beta chain. The antigen remains undetermined. The entry originates in a study of T cells in Graves' hyperthyroidism and ophthalmopathy. Study conclusions and caveats: Progression to ophthalmopathy was predicted a median of 6.5 months early. Blood samples included most of the expanded thyroid clonotypes exceeding 0.001. A 13 V-J signature model discriminated ophthalmopathy versus stable hyperthyroidism.

What was amplified from RNA transcripts were TCR beta CDR3 regions. In the first-round RT-PCR of the TCR CDR3, the HTBI primer set was used. TCRdb passed the multiplex PCR reads through MiXCR, listing each CDR3 protein once. The data show hundreds of thousands of distinct CDR3 sequences, 40% to 55% seen once. For the diagnoses, clinical symptoms, serum thyroxine and TRAb, thyroid ultrasound and orbital computed tomography were used. The TCR was taken from an adult man with Graves' disease, either hyperthyroidism or ophthalmopathy (not recorded which). Sequencing used peripheral blood or thyroid tissue (not recorded which).

The CDR3 DNA is TGTGCCAGCAGCGAGACGGAGGGCTACACTGAAGCTTTCTTT. Its protein product is CASSETEGYTEAFF. The rearrangement joins TRBV10-3 to TRBJ1-1; D unresolved. The CDR3 is 14 residues long. V was shortened by 10 bases and J by 3 bases, with 18 bases between the two germline ends. Germline CDR1 ENHRY, CDR2 SYGVKD.